These 12 T cell receptor beta chains originate from one sample sequenced in a study of blood T cell repertoires in COVID-19. Method: immunoSEQ multiplex PCR; TCRdb's copy keeps in-frame clones and lacks some. The data show a few hundred thousand clones, roughly 90% seen once. The specimen sequenced was PBMCs or T cells enriched from blood (not recorded which). These TCRs come from a woman aged 25 to 39 who had been exposed to COVID-19.

This clone was counted once. The chain joins TRBV3-1 (or the pseudogene TRBV3-2) to TRBJ1-2, with TRBD1 matching 7 bases. The junction had 7 bases not matched to a gene; V was cut back by 6 bases and J by 0 bases. The CDR3 spans 15 residues. Per germline, CDR1 LGHDT and CDR2 YNNKEL (reference sequence). The CDR3 region is CASRRTGAPNYGYTF. The CDR3 nucleotides are TGTGCCAGCAGGCGTACAGGGGCCCCTAACTATGGCTACACCTTC.

V is TRBV5-1 and J is TRBJ2-7; D gene ambiguous. The CDR3 totals 14 residues. V was clipped by 1 base and J by 0 bases, with 8 bases between them. CDR1 and CDR2 from the germline V gene are SGHRS and YFSETQ. This CDR3 is CASSLNAASYEQYF. The CDR3 DNA is TGCGCCAGCAGCTTGAATGCGGCCTCCTACGAGCAGTACTTC.

The V gene is TRBV28, the J gene TRBJ1-4; 8 bases line up with TRBD1. The CDR3 extends over 14 amino acids. V lost 8 bases, J lost 0 bases, and 2 bases stayed unmatched. The germline V gene has CDR1 MDHEN and CDR2 SYDVKM. CDR3 DNA sequence: TGTGCCAGCGGACAGGGTGCAACTAATGAAAAACTGTTTTTT. The encoded protein is CASGQGATNEKLFF.

This clone was recorded once. The chain carries TRBV9 and TRBJ1-5; 8 bases align to TRBD1. The length of the CDR3 is 16 residues. Losses at the gene ends were 0 bases for V and 4 bases for J; bases not matched to a gene: 6. Germline values: CDR1 SGDLS, CDR2 YYNGEE. The CDR3 sequence: CASSVEPGGRNQPQHF. Written as DNA, the CDR3 is TGTGCCAGCAGCGTAGAACCAGGGGGCAGGAATCAGCCCCAGCATTTT.

The V gene is TRBV6-5, the J gene TRBJ2-7; 7 nucleotides match TRBD2. Germline CDR1 and CDR2: MNHEY and SVGAGI. CDR3 length equals 14 residues. The trim removed 1 base at V and 6 bases at J, leaving 6 bases unmatched. CDR3 nucleotide sequence: TGTGCCAGCAGTTACTTGCGGGAGCGAGGCGAGCAGTACTTC. Translated, it gives CASSYLRERGEQYF.

With regard to this clone: This sample includes further DNA sequences coding for the same CDR3. The chain links TRBV5-1 to TRBJ2-5, with D tentatively TRBD1 (6 bases). The CDR3 is 14 residues long. Trimming took off 0 bases at V and 2 bases at J, with 8 bases between the two ends. Per germline, CDR1 SGHRS and CDR2 YFSETQ. CDR3 residues: CASSLAGQQETQYF. CDR3 in DNA: TGCGCCAGCAGCTTGGCTGGACAGCAAGAGACCCAGTACTTC.

The chain is built from TRBV5-1 and TRBJ2-5; TRBD2 aligns across 11 bases. Germline CDR1 is SGHRS and CDR2 is YFSETQ. The CDR3 loop spans 16 amino acids. With V trimmed by 4 bases and J by 4 bases, 9 bases remained unmatched. This CDR3 is CASSPLGLAGGETQYF. The CDR3 nucleotides read TGCGCCAGCAGCCCCCTCGGGCTAGCGGGAGGAGAGACCCAGTACTTC.

The chain recombines TRBV2 with TRBJ2-5; 11 bases map to TRBD1. Per the germline V gene, CDR1 is SNHLY and CDR2 is FYNNEI. The V and J ends lost 6 bases and 5 bases, in that order; junction bases with no gene match: 5. There are 14 residues in the CDR3. CDR3 region: CASRRTGGAETQYF. The CDR3 DNA sequence: TGTGCCAGCAGAAGGACAGGGGGCGCGGAGACCCAGTACTTC. Full variable domain (outside the CDR3, taken from reference TRBV2 and TRBJ2-5): EPEVTQTPSHQVTQMGQEVILRCVPISNHLYFYWYRQILGQKVEFLVSFYNNEISEKSEIFDDQFSVERPDGSNFTLKIRSTKLEDSAMYFCASRRTGGAETQYFGPGTRLLVL.

The chain has TRBV11-2 and TRBJ2-3; D is ambiguous. Germline CDR1 SGHAT, CDR2 FQNNGV. V was pared by 6 bases and J by 4 bases, with 14 bases between. This CDR3 region has 14 residues. The CDR3 sequence: CASSLRMGPDTQYF. The CDR3 DNA is TGTGCCAGCAGTTTAAGAATGGGCCCAGATACGCAGTATTTT.

This chain connects TRBV7-3 to TRBJ2-1; 8 bases are a match to TRBD2. From germline, CDR1 is SGHTA and CDR2 FQGTGA. V was clipped by 5 bases and J by 9 bases; unmatched bases: 18. The length of the CDR3 is 17 residues. CDR3 amino acids: CASSPYGLAGQGSEQFF. CDR3 nucleotide sequence: TGTGCCAGCAGCCCGTACGGGTTAGCGGGACAAGGGAGTGAGCAGTTCTTC.

The chain has TRBV18 and TRBJ1-2, with a tentative D call TRBD1 (5 bases). Trimming removed 3 bases from V and 2 bases from J, with 10 bases in between. Germline V CDR1 and CDR2: KGHSH, LQKENI. CDR3 length: 14 amino acids. CDR3 nucleotide sequence: TGTGCCAGCTCACCGCTCGACAGAAACTATGGCTACACCTTC. Translating it yields CASSPLDRNYGYTF. The full variable domain, with the rest looked up from reference TRBV18 and TRBJ1-2, is NAGVMQNPRHLVRRRGQEARLRCSPMKGHSHVYWYRQLPEEGLKFMVYLQKENIIDESGMPKERFSAEFPKEGPSILRIQQVVRGDSAAYFCASSPLDRNYGYTFGSGTRLTVV.

This rearrangement joins TRBV27 to TRBJ1-5; D not certain. Trimming pared 4 bases from V and 0 bases from J, leaving 10 bases between. The germline V gene encodes CDR1 MNHEY and CDR2 SMNVEV (reference sequence). The CDR3 covers 15 residues. As DNA, the CDR3 is TGTGCCAGCAGTTCGGGTGTCAATAGCAATCAGCCCCAGCATTTT. Translation gives CASSSGVNSNQPQHF.